Below are 5 T cell receptor beta chains sequenced from a single sample in a study of cytomegalovirus exposure and HLA in healthy donors. The PCR was carried out with 60 Vbeta primers and 13 Jbeta primers. Produced via immunoSEQ multiplex PCR; TCRdb's table is partial and in-frame only. This sample carries about 220,000 clones, 65% to 75% of them seen once, and the ten largest clones take approximately 1.7%. Sample: PBMCs. The source of these receptors is a woman under 40 in good health and CMV-seronegative.

The V gene is TRBV30, the J gene TRBJ1-5; 11 bases match TRBD1. V was pared by 2 bases and J by 0 bases, with 6 bases of the junction left unmatched. Per germline, CDR1 GTSNPN and CDR2 SVGIG (reference sequence). CDR3 length: 17 amino acids. The CDR3 loop is CAWSPGQGVHSNQPQHF. For the CDR3, the DNA is TGTGCCTGGAGTCCGGGACAGGGGGTCCATAGCAATCAGCCCCAGCATTTT.

V gene TRBV30 combines with J gene TRBJ1-2; D call uncertain. V lost 1 base to trimming and J lost 5 bases, with 8 bases between them. CDR1 GTSNPN and CDR2 SVGIG come from the germline V gene (reference sequence). The length of the CDR3 is 12 residues. This CDR3 reads CAWSDKLYGYTF. CDR3 nucleotides: TGTGCCTGGAGTGATAAACTATATGGCTACACCTTC.

This chain joins TRBV2 and TRBJ2-3; D ambiguous. The CDR3 sequence is 12 residues long. CDR1 and CDR2 from the germline V gene are SNHLY and FYNNEI. V lost 5 bases to trimming and J lost 1 base, with 4 bases between them. The CDR3 bases are TGTGCCAGCAGTCAGGGCACAGATACGCAGTATTTT. It is translated as CASSQGTDTQYF. Together with reference TRBV2 and TRBJ2-3, the CDR3 gives the full variable domain: EPEVTQTPSHQVTQMGQEVILRCVPISNHLYFYWYRQILGQKVEFLVSFYNNEISEKSEIFDDQFSVERPDGSNFTLKIRSTKLEDSAMYFCASSQGTDTQYFGPGTRLTVL.

V and J are TRBV30 and TRBJ1-2; D may be TRBD1 (5 bases). The V end was cut by 1 base, the J end by 4 bases, with 7 bases between. The CDR3 runs to 12 residues. The germline gives CDR1 GTSNPN, CDR2 SVGIG (reference sequence). Written as DNA, the CDR3 is TGTGCCTGGAGTGGGGACTCCTATGGCTACACCTTC. The encoded protein is CAWSGDSYGYTF. Using reference TRBV30 and TRBJ1-2 for the parts outside the CDR3, the full variable domain is SQTIHQWPATLVQPVGSPLSLECTVEGTSNPNLYWYRQAAGRGLQLLFYSVGIGQISSEVPQNLSASRPQDRQFILSSKKLLLSDSGFYLCAWSGDSYGYTFGSGTRLTVV.

The V and J genes are TRBV5-1 and TRBJ2-5, with TRBD2 identical over 8 bases. The CDR3 has 19 amino acids. After removal of 1 base from V and 1 base from J, the junction contained 15 bases not matched to a gene. Germline V gene sequence: CDR1 SGHRS, CDR2 YFSETQ. The CDR3 region is CASSLPLTGGYHPQETQYF. Here the CDR3 DNA reads TGCGCCAGCAGCTTGCCCCTGACGGGGGGGTACCACCCCCAAGAGACCCAGTACTTC.